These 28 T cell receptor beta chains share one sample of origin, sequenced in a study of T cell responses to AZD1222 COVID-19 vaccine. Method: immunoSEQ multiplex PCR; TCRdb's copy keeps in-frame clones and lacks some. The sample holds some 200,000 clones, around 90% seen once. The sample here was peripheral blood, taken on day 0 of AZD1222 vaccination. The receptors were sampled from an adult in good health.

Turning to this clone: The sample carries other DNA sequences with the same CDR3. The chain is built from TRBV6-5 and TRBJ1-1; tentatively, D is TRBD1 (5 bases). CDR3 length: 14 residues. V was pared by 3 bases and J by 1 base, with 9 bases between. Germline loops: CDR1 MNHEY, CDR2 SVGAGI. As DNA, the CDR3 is TGTGCCAGCAGTTATAACAGGCAGAACACTGAAGCTTTCTTT. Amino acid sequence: CASSYNRQNTEAFF.

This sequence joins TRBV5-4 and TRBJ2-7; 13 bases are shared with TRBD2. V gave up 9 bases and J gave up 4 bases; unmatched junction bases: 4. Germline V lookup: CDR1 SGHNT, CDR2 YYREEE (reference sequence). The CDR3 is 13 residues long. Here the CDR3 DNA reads TGTGCCACACGGGGACTAGCGGGATACGAGCAGTACTTC. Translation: CATRGLAGYEQYF.

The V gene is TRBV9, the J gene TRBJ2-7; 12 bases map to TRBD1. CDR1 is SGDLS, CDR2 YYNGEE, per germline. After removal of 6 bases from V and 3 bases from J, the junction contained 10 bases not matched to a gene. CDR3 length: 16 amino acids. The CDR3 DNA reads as TGTGCCAGCAACAAGCTGGGACAGGGGGCCCTCTACGAGCAGTACTTC. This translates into CASNKLGQGALYEQYF.

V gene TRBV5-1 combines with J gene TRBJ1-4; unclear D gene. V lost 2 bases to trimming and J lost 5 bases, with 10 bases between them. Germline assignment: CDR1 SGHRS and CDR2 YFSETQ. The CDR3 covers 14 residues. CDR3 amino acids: CASSLYGRNEKLFF. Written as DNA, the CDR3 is TGCGCCAGCAGCTTATACGGGCGGAATGAAAAACTGTTTTTT.

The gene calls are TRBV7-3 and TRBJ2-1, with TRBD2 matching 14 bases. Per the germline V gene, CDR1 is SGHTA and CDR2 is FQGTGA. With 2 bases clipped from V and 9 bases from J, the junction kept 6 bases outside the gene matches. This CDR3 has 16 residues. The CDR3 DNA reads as TGTGCCAGCAGCTTACAGACTAGCGGGAGGGTGAGTGAGCAGTTCTTC. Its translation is CASSLQTSGRVSEQFF.

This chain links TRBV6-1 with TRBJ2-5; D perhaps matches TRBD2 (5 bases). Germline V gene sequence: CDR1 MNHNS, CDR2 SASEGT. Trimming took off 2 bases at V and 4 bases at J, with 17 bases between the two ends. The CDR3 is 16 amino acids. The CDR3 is CASSEFPEGPPETQYF. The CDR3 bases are TGTGCCAGCAGTGAATTCCCCGAGGGCCCCCCAGAGACCCAGTACTTC.

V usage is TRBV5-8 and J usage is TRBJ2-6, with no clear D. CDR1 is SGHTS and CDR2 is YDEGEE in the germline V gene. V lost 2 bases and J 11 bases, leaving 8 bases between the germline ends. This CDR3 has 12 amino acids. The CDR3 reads CASSLPVYVLTF. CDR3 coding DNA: TGTGCCAGCAGCTTACCAGTGTACGTCCTGACTTTC.

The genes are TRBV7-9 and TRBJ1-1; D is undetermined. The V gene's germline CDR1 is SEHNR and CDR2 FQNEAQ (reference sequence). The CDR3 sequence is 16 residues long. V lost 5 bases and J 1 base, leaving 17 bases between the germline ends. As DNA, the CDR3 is TGTGCCAGCAGCATCCGGGCCCCGAGCGGGAACACTGAAGCTTTCTTT. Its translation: CASSIRAPSGNTEAFF.

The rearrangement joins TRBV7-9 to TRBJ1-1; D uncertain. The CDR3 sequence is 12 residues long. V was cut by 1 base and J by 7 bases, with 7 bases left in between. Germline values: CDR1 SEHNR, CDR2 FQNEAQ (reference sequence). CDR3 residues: CASSLDHFEAFF. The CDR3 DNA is TGTGCCAGCAGCTTAGATCACTTTGAAGCTTTCTTT.

The CDR3, as DNA: TGTGCCAGCAGTTATTCGATAGACACCGGGGAGCTGTTTTTT. This translates into CASSYSIDTGELFF. The chain has TRBV6-5 and TRBJ2-2; D gene unclear. The CDR3 length is 14 residues. The ends were cut back, 3 bases at V and 3 bases at J, with 8 bases in the middle. CDR1 MNHEY and CDR2 SVGAGI come from the germline V gene.

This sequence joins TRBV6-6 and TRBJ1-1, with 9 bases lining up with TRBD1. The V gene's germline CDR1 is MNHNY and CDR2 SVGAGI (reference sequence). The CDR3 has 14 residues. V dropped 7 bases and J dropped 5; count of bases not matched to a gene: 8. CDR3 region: CASTEQGAGTEAFF. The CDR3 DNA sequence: TGTGCCAGCACCGAACAGGGGGCCGGTACTGAAGCTTTCTTT.

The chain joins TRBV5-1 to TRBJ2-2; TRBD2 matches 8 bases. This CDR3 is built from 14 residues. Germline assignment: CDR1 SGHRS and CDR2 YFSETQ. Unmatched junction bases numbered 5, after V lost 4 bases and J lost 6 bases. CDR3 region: CASSPPGGAGELFF. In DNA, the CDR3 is TGCGCCAGCAGCCCCCCGGGGGGGGCCGGGGAGCTGTTTTTT.

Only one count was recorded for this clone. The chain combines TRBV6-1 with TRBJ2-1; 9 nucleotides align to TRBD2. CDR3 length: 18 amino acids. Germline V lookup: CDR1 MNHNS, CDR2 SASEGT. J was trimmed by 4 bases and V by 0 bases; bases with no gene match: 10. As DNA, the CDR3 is TGTGCCAGCAGTGAAGCGCTCCCTAGCGGGATCCCTTACAATGAGCAGTTCTTC. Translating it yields CASSEALPSGIPYNEQFF.

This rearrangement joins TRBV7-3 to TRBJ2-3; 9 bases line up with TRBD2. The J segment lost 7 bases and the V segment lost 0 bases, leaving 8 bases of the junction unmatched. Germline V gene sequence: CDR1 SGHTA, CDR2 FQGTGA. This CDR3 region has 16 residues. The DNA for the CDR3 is TGTGCCAGCAGCTTAACAGCTAGCGGGGCACTTTATACGCAGTATTTT. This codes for CASSLTASGALYTQYF.

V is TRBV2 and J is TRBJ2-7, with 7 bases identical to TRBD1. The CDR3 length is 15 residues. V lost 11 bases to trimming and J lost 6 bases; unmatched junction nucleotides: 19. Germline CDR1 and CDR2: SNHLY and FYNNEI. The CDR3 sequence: CAGKRDRVQASEQYF. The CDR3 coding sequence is TGTGCCGGAAAAAGAGACAGGGTTCAGGCTTCCGAGCAGTACTTC.

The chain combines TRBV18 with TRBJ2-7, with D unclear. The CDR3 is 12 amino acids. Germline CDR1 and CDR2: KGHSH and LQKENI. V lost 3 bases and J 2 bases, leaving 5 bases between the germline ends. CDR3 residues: CASSPSPYEQYF. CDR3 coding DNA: TGTGCCAGCTCACCTAGTCCCTACGAGCAGTACTTC.

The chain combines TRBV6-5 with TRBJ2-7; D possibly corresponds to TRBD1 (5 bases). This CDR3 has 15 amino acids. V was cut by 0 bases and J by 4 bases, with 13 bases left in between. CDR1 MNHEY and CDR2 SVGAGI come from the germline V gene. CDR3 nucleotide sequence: TGTGCCAGCAGTTACTCAGCTTCAGGGTTTTACGAGCAGTACTTC. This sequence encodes CASSYSASGFYEQYF.

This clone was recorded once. CDR3 loop: CASGWSGYGYTF. The CDR3 DNA sequence: TGTGCCAGTGGATGGTCCGGCTATGGCTACACCTTC. The V and J genes are TRBV19 and TRBJ1-2; D unclear. The CDR3 runs 12 residues. The germline V gene has CDR1 LNHDA and CDR2 SQIVND (reference sequence). V shed 8 bases and J shed 4 bases, with 11 bases lying between them.

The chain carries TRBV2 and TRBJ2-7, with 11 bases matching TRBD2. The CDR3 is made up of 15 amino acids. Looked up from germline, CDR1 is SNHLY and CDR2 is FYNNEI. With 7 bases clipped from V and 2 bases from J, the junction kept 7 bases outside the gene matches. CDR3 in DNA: TGTGCCAGCACCCAAATAGCGGGGGGGCCCTACGAGCAGTACTTC. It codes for CASTQIAGGPYEQYF. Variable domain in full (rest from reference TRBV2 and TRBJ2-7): EPEVTQTPSHQVTQMGQEVILRCVPISNHLYFYWYRQILGQKVEFLVSFYNNEISEKSEIFDDQFSVERPDGSNFTLKIRSTKLEDSAMYFCASTQIAGGPYEQYFGPGTRLTVT.

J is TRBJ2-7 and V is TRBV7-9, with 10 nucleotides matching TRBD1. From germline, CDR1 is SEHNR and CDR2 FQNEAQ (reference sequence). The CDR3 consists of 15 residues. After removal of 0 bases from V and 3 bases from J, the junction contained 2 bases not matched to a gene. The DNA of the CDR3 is TGTGCCAGCAGCTTAGCGCGGGACAGGGGCTACGAGCAGTACTTC. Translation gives CASSLARDRGYEQYF.

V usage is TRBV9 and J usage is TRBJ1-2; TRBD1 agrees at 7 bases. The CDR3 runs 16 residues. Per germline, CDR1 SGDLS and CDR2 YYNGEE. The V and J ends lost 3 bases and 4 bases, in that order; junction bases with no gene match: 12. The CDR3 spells CASSARNRGPSYGYTF. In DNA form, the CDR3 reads TGTGCCAGCAGCGCCCGAAACAGGGGACCCTCCTATGGCTACACCTTC.

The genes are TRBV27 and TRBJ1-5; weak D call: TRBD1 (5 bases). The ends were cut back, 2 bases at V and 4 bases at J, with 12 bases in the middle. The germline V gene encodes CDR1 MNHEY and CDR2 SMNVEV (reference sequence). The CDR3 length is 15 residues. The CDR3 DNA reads TGTGCCAGCAGTTTACAGGGCACCCGTAATCAGCCCCAGCATTTT. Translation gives CASSLQGTRNQPQHF.

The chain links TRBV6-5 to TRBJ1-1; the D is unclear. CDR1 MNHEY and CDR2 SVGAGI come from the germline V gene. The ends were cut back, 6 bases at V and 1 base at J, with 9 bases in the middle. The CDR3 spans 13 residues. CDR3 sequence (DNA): TGTGCCAGCAGGTCAGTTGGGAACACTGAAGCTTTCTTT. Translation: CASRSVGNTEAFF.

Here the CDR3 DNA reads TGTGCCAGCAGCTTAATGGCGTATAATTCACCCCTCCACTTT. Its protein is CASSLMAYNSPLHF. The J gene is TRBJ1-6, the V gene TRBV11-2; D call uncertain. V was pared by 2 bases and J by 4 bases, with 6 bases between. This CDR3 has 14 amino acids. Germline loops: CDR1 SGHAT, CDR2 FQNNGV.

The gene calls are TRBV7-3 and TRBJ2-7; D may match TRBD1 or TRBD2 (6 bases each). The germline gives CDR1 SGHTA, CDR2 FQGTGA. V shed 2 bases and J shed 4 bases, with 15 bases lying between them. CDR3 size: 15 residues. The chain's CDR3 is CASSLLPGAVYEQYF. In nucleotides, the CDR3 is TGTGCCAGCAGCTTACTCCCGGGGGCCGTATACGAGCAGTACTTC.

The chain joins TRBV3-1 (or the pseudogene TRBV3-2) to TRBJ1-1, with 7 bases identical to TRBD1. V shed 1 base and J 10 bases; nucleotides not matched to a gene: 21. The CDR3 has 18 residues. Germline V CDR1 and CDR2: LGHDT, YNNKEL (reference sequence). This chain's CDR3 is CASSQGGGRGTVRGVAFF. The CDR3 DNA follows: TGTGCCAGCAGCCAAGGCGGGGGGCGCGGGACAGTGCGGGGTGTAGCTTTCTTT.

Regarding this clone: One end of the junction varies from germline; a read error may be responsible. CDR3 residues: CASSQGPQGTQYF. CDR3 coding DNA: TGTGCCAGCAGCCAAGGGCCCCAAGGGACCCAGTACTTC. The chain uses TRBV14 and TRBJ2-5; no clear D. This CDR3 contains 13 residues. Germline values: CDR1 SGHDN, CDR2 FVKESK.

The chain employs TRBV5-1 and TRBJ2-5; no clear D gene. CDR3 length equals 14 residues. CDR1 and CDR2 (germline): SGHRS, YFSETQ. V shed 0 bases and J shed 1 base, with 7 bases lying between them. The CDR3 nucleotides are TGCGCCAGCAGCTTGGCTAGACCCCAAGAGACCCAGTACTTC. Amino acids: CASSLARPQETQYF. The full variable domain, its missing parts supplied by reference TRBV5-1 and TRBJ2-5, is KAGVTQTPRYLIKTRGQQVTLSCSPISGHRSVSWYQQTPGQGLQFLFEYFSETQRNKGNFPGRFSGRQFSNSRSEMNVSTLELGDSALYLCASSLARPQETQYFGPGTRLLVL.